The 3 T cell receptor beta chains below all came from one sample that was sequenced in a study of T cells after yellow fever vaccination. TCRdb analysed the 5' RACE reads with MiXCR anew, one entry per CDR3 protein. The table shows hundreds of thousands of distinct CDR3 sequences, with approximately 3.8% occurring only once. Sequenced material: PBMCs, taken on the day of the yellow fever booster vaccination. The receptors stem from a man between 18 and 29 years old who received the YFV17D yellow fever vaccine.

This clonotype was seen ten or more times. The chain uses TRBV7-2 and TRBJ2-3; 7 bases match TRBD2. The ends lost 5 bases at V and 4 bases at J; junction bases unmatched: 6. Germline-derived CDR1 and CDR2 are SGHTA and FQGNSA. The CDR3 spans 14 residues. The DNA for the CDR3 is TGTGCCAGCAGCCCCGGACTAGAATCAGATACGCAGTATTTT. This encodes CASSPGLESDTQYF. The full variable domain, completed using reference TRBV7-2 and TRBJ2-3, is GAGVSQSPSNKVTEKGKDVELRCDPISGHTALYWYRQSLGQGLEFLIYFQGNSAPDKSGLPSDRFSAERTGGSVSTLTIQRTQQEDSAVYLCASSPGLESDTQYFGPGTRLTVL.

This clonotype was seen a handful of times. The chain is built from TRBV5-5 and TRBJ2-3; 8 bases map to TRBD2. Germline V lookup: CDR1 SGHKS, CDR2 YYEKEE (reference sequence). This CDR3 spans 16 amino acids. V dropped 0 bases and J dropped 2; count of bases not matched to a gene: 5. CDR3 in amino acids: CASSLVGGDSTDTQYF. CDR3 nucleotides: TGTGCCAGCAGCTTGGTCGGGGGGGACTCCACAGATACGCAGTATTTT.

This clonotype occurred many times. The chain employs TRBV12-3 or TRBV12-4 and TRBJ1-1; D perhaps matches TRBD1 (5 bases). Trimming shortened V by 5 bases and J by 1 base, and 11 bases separated the two germline ends. The CDR3 consists of 14 residues. This CDR3 reads CASSMGGQNTEAFF. The CDR3 nucleotides read TGTGCCAGCAGTATGGGGGGTCAGAACACTGAAGCTTTCTTT.